Presented here are 12 T cell receptor beta chains from one specimen sequenced in a study of tumor and adjacent non-tumor tissue in lung cancer. This sample's RNA came from whole unsorted tissue. A modified ARM-PCR protocol with three rounds of nested PCR amplified TCRbeta. TCRdb re-called the multiplex PCR reads with MiXCR, one entry per CDR3 protein. This table has tens of thousands of distinct CDR3 sequences, over 75% appearing once. Sequencing input: lung tumor tissue. The origin of the receptors is a woman between 50 and 59 years old with non-small cell lung cancer.

This clonotype was observed once. The gene calls are TRBV28 and TRBJ1-5; D remains unclear. The CDR3 has 15 amino acids. The germline V and J ends were trimmed by 4 bases and 4 bases, with 14 bases remaining between them. Germline CDR1 is MDHEN and CDR2 is SYDVKM. CDR3 coding DNA: TGTGCCAGCAGTTGGTCTCGGTATACTAATCAGCCCCAGCATTTT. Amino acids: CASSWSRYTNQPQHF.

Points on this clonotype: Compared with germline, one end of the junction differs, possibly owing to a read error. V is TRBV6-1 and J is TRBJ1-2; maybe TRBD1 (6 bases). The germline gives CDR1 MNHNS, CDR2 SASEGT. The CDR3 has 14 residues. Here the CDR3 DNA reads TGTACCAGAAGTGAAAGAACAGGGTCCGATGGCTACACCTTC. It translates to CTRSERTGSDGYTF.

Points on this clonotype: This CDR3 fails to terminate in the conserved phenylalanine or tryptophan, so it likely reflects a read error. The DNA is omitted, as the CDR3 cannot be located on it reliably, and the CDR3 follows TCRdb's listing. The V gene is TRBV11-2, the J gene TRBJ2-2; the D segment call TRBD2 is taken from the table without a DNA check. The CDR3 region is 16 residues in length, termini included. CDR1 and CDR2 from the germline V gene are SGHAT and FQNNGV. The CDR3 here is CASSLVPQRSTGELSS.

This clonotype is deemed medium-sized. The chain recombines TRBV12-3 or TRBV12-4 with TRBJ2-4, with 7 nucleotides matching TRBD1. This CDR3 contains 14 residues. The J segment lost 5 bases and the V segment lost 6 bases, leaving 7 bases of the junction unmatched. The CDR3 here is CASSTDGTENIQYF. CDR3 bases: TGTGCCAGCAGCACCGACGGGACAGAAAACATTCAGTACTTC.

Concerning this clonotype: The junction and the germline gene differ at one end; a read error may be behind it. This chain joins TRBV6-2 or TRBV6-3 and TRBJ2-7, with a possible D match to TRBD1 (6 bases). CDR3 length equals 15 residues. The germline V gene has CDR1 MNHEY and CDR2 SVGEGT. CDR3 amino acids: CASQLPGHGANEQNF. As DNA, the CDR3 is TGTGCCAGCCAGCTACCGGGACATGGGGCCAACGAGCAGAACTTC.

As regards this clonotype: One end of the junction is discordant with germline, which a read error may explain. The J gene is TRBJ2-3, the V gene TRBV20-1; D gene ambiguous. Germline V gene sequence: CDR1 DFQATT, CDR2 SNEGSKA (reference sequence). This CDR3 region has 12 residues. The CDR3 protein is CNARWVADTQYF. The CDR3 DNA follows: TGCAATGCTCGTTGGGTGGCAGATACGCAATATTTT.

A word on this clonotype: One junction end does not reproduce the germline sequence, and a read error may be involved. This chain connects TRBV6-2 or TRBV6-3 to TRBJ1-4; D uncertain. The CDR3 contains 14 residues. Germline CDR1 is MNHEY and CDR2 is SVGEGT. The CDR3 protein is CTSSLRQTNEKLFF. The CDR3 bases are TGTACCAGCAGTCTGAGGCAAACTAATGAAAAACTGTTTTTT.

Comment on this clonotype: No conserved phenylalanine or tryptophan is present at the end of the CDR3, so a read error is the likely explanation. The rearrangement uses TRBV5-6 and TRBJ1-5, with a possible D match to TRBD1 (6 bases). The CDR3 length is 18 residues. V lost 1 base and J lost 1, with 18 bases in between. The germline gives CDR1 SGHDT, CDR2 YYEEEE. The CDR3 nucleotides are TGTGCCAGCAGCTTGTTAGACAGGTGGTGGGGGAGCAATCAGCCCCAGCATATT. Translation: CASSLLDRWWGSNQPQHI.

This CDR3 is CANCRDTEYF. In nucleotides, the CDR3 is TGTGCCAACTGCCGCGACACGGAGTACTTC. This chain joins TRBV6-1 and TRBJ2-5; no reliable D call. The germline V gene has CDR1 MNHNS and CDR2 SASEGT. This CDR3 region has 10 residues. The V gene lost 10 bases and the J gene lost 12 bases, with 15 bases spanning the gap.

Note on this clonotype: An end of the junction does not agree with germline; a read error may underlie this. The chain is built from TRBV10-3 and TRBJ2-1; possible D gene TRBD1, 6 bases. This CDR3 is 17 amino acids long. CDR1 is ENHRY and CDR2 is SYGVKD in the germline V gene. In DNA form, the CDR3 reads TGTGCCATCAGTGAGTCGGGCAGGGGCCGGGATTACACTGAGCTGTTCTTC. Its translation: CAISESGRGRDYTELFF.

About this clonotype: One junction end does not reproduce the germline sequence, and a read error may be involved. The rearrangement joins TRBV6-1 to TRBJ2-7; 10 positions match TRBD2. Germline assignment: CDR1 MNHNS and CDR2 SASEGT. This CDR3 region has 16 residues. DNA of the CDR3: TGTGCCAGCAGTGATTTAGGGCTAGCGGGAGACTATGAGCATTACTTC. Translation: CASSDLGLAGDYEHYF.

With respect to this clonotype: Germline is not matched at one junction end, which may reflect a read error. The rearrangement joins TRBV5-6 to TRBJ2-7, with a possible D match to TRBD2 (5 bases). CDR3 length: 15 amino acids. The germline V gene encodes CDR1 SGHDT and CDR2 YYEEEE. The CDR3 spells CASSFWRQFTYEQHF. CDR3 sequence (DNA): TGTGCCAGCAGCTTCTGGAGGCAGTTTACCTACGAGCAGCACTTC.